These 15 T cell receptor beta chains share one sample of origin, sequenced in a study of T cell responses to AZD1222 COVID-19 vaccine. Generated by immunoSEQ multiplex PCR, the TCRdb table keeps only in-frame clones and is missing some. The sample yields approximately 100,000 clones, 70% to 90% seen once. The starting material was peripheral blood, obtained on day 0 of AZD1222 vaccination. These receptors all come from an adult in good health.

The CDR3 sequence is CASSLKGQGVAEAFF. DNA of the CDR3: TGTGCCAGCAGCCTAAAAGGACAGGGGGTGGCTGAAGCTTTCTTT. The chain links TRBV7-2 to TRBJ1-1; 10 bases agree with TRBD1. In germline, CDR1 is SGHTA, CDR2 FQGNSA. This CDR3 has 15 residues. After removal of 5 bases from V and 6 bases from J, the junction contained 9 bases not matched to a gene.

This chain links TRBV6-5 with TRBJ2-1; the match to TRBD2 covers 12 bases. The CDR3 has 14 amino acids. The V segment lost 6 bases and the J segment 4 bases; nucleotides outside the gene matches: 1. In germline, CDR1 is MNHEY, CDR2 SVGAGI. CDR3 sequence: CASSGTSGYNEQFF. In nucleotides, the CDR3 is TGTGCCAGCAGCGGGACTAGCGGGTACAATGAGCAGTTCTTC.

The V call is TRBV15, the J call TRBJ2-2, with 10 bases matching TRBD1. Looked up from germline, CDR1 is LNHNV and CDR2 is YYDKDF (reference sequence). CDR3 length: 16 amino acids. V dropped 5 bases and J dropped 5; count of bases not matched to a gene: 8. CDR3 bases: TGTGCCACCAGCCCATTAAAGGGACAGGGGACCGGGGAGCTGTTTTTT. This gives the protein CATSPLKGQGTGELFF. The full variable domain, rest sourced from reference TRBV15 and TRBJ2-2, is DAMVIQNPRYQVTQFGKPVTLSCSQTLNHNVMYWYQQKSSQAPKLLFHYYDKDFNNEADTPDNFQSRRPNTSFCFLDIRSPGLGDTAMYLCATSPLKGQGTGELFFGEGSRLTVL.

The rearrangement links TRBV19 to TRBJ2-1; D gene unclear. Trimming pared 5 bases from V and 5 bases from J, leaving 4 bases between. The CDR3 runs 11 residues. Germline-derived CDR1 and CDR2 are LNHDA and SQIVND (reference sequence). This CDR3 is CASSLDNEQFF. The CDR3 bases are TGTGCCAGTAGTTTGGACAATGAGCAGTTCTTC.

This clone has just one count. The rearrangement uses TRBV24-1 and TRBJ2-1; the D gene could be TRBD1 or TRBD2 (5 bases each). The CDR3 runs to 15 residues. Germline-derived CDR1 and CDR2 are KGHDR and SFDVKD. The V gene lost 3 bases and the J gene lost 7 bases, with 15 bases spanning the gap. The CDR3 reads CATSDVRDPSNEQFF. In DNA form, the CDR3 reads TGTGCCACCAGTGATGTCCGGGACCCGTCAAATGAGCAGTTCTTC.

This chain links TRBV28 with TRBJ1-6; TRBD1 matches 8 bases. The CDR3 contains 18 residues. J was trimmed by 6 bases and V by 1 base; bases with no gene match: 11. Germline V gives CDR1 MDHEN, CDR2 SYDVKM. The CDR3 is CASSLSGTGHGTNSPLHF. As DNA, the CDR3 is TGTGCCAGCAGTTTATCCGGGACAGGACATGGCACTAATTCACCCCTCCACTTT.

This clone was detected once. The gene calls are TRBV11-3 and TRBJ1-1; TRBD1 is a possible D gene (5 bases). The germline V gene has CDR1 SGHNT and CDR2 YENEEA. V was shortened by 1 base and J by 2 bases, with 11 bases between the two germline ends. CDR3 size: 15 residues. Written as DNA, the CDR3 is TGTGCCAGCAGCTTAGGGCCAGGACAAAACACTGAAGCTTTCTTT. This translates into CASSLGPGQNTEAFF.

This sequence joins TRBV6-5 and TRBJ2-2; perhaps TRBD2 as D (6 bases). This CDR3 has 13 amino acids. V lost 6 bases and J 4 bases, leaving 9 bases between the germline ends. The germline CDR1 and CDR2 sequences are MNHEY and SVGAGI. The CDR3 DNA is TGTGCCAGCAGATTAGCGGTCACCGGGGAGCTGTTTTTT. This encodes CASRLAVTGELFF.

Here the CDR3 DNA reads TGTGCCAGCAGCTCTGGGACACATTCACCCCTCCACTTT. Its translation is CASSSGTHSPLHF. V is TRBV11-2 and J is TRBJ1-6, with a tentative D call TRBD1 (6 bases). CDR1 and CDR2 from the germline V gene are SGHAT and FQNNGV. The CDR3 covers 13 residues. The V and J ends lost 4 bases and 8 bases respectively, with 9 bases between them.

The genes are TRBV9 and TRBJ2-3, with TRBD1 matching over 7 bases. V lost 2 bases to trimming and J lost 1 base; unmatched junction nucleotides: 1. Germline V CDR1 and CDR2: SGDLS, YYNGEE. The CDR3 contains 14 residues. The CDR3, as DNA: TGTGCCAGCAGCGTTGGACAGGGCACAGATACGCAGTATTTT. Protein product: CASSVGQGTDTQYF.

The chain combines TRBV19 with TRBJ2-1; D unclear. The CDR3 length is 12 residues. Germline V gene data show CDR1 as LNHDA and CDR2 as SQIVND (reference sequence). V shed 6 bases and J shed 2 bases, with 5 bases lying between them. The CDR3 nucleotides are TGTGCCAGTAGCATCCCCTACAATGAGCAGTTCTTC. Translated, it gives CASSIPYNEQFF. The whole variable domain, remainder taken from reference TRBV19 and TRBJ2-1, is DGGITQSPKYLFRKEGQNVTLSCEQNLNHDAMYWYRQDPGQGLRLIYYSQIVNDFQKGDIAEGYSVSREKKESFPLTVTSAQKNPTAFYLCASSIPYNEQFFGPGTRLTVL.

J is TRBJ2-3 and V is TRBV4-2; 10 bases map to TRBD1. The CDR3 is 16 residues long. V dropped 3 bases and J dropped 4; count of bases not matched to a gene: 7. The germline gives CDR1 LGHNA, CDR2 YNFKEQ. The CDR3 nucleotides are TGTGCCAGCAGCCAGTCGGGACAGGGGATCCCAGATACGCAGTATTTT. It yields the protein CASSQSGQGIPDTQYF.

This chain connects TRBV6-5 to TRBJ1-5; 9 bases agree with TRBD1. The germline V gene encodes CDR1 MNHEY and CDR2 SVGAGI. CDR3 length equals 14 residues. V gave up 4 bases and J gave up 3 bases; unmatched junction bases: 1. The CDR3 here is CASSWTGVNQPQHF. The DNA for the CDR3 is TGTGCCAGCAGTTGGACAGGGGTCAATCAGCCCCAGCATTTT.

This clone was detected once. The J gene is TRBJ2-5, the V gene TRBV7-9; the match to TRBD1 covers 8 bases. V lost 2 bases and J lost 1; bases outside the gene matches: 6. The germline V gene encodes CDR1 SEHNR and CDR2 FQNEAQ (reference sequence). The CDR3 has 16 amino acids. The CDR3 DNA reads as TGTGCCAGCAGCTTACAGGGGGCGGTAGGCCAAGAGACCCAGTACTTC. Residues: CASSLQGAVGQETQYF.

The CDR3 DNA is TGCGCCAGCAGATCTGGGACGGGAGCTAATGAAAAACTGTTTTTT. Its protein product is CASRSGTGANEKLFF. This chain links TRBV5-1 with TRBJ1-4; a weak D match, TRBD1 (5 bases). Germline V lookup: CDR1 SGHRS, CDR2 YFSETQ. The CDR3 covers 15 residues. Trimming took 5 bases from V and 3 from J, leaving 14 bases between them.